The rows below give T cell receptor beta chains drawn from one sample of a study of shared clonotypes between healthy human individuals. Assay used: immunoSEQ multiplex PCR; TCRdb lists only in-frame clones, some missing. The sample shows under 1,100,000 clones, more than 65% of them seen only once. Sequencing input: memory CD4+ T cells sorted from blood. The receptors derive from a man aged 18 to 29 in good health. Each CDR3 is given with its conserved first and last residue. The order of the fields is D gene, J gene, clone size, V gene, CDR3 DNA, CDR3 protein. A D gene is named only where the DNA matches it firmly. Size is stated for part of the rows, as once, few or many counts, or as a class when the clone is expanded.

>NA|TRBJ1-6|NA|TRBV6-5
TGTGCCAGTTCCCGGGACTATAATTCACCCCTCCACTTT
CASSRDYNSPLHF
>NA|TRBJ2-1|NA|TRBV27
TGTGCCAGCGCGGGGAGGGGGCCGATCAATGAGCAGTTCTTC
CASAGRGPINEQFF
>NA|TRBJ2-5|many|TRBV7-9
TGTGCCAGCAGCTTAGTTACGGGAGAGACCCAGTACTTC
CASSLVTGETQYF
>TRBD1|TRBJ1-4|NA|TRBV11-2
TGTGCCAGCAGTCACGACAGGGCAGAACTGTTTTTT
CASSHDRAELFF
>TRBD2|TRBJ2-2|NA|TRBV5-1
TGCGCCAGCAGCGCGAGCGGGAGGACGAACACCGGGGAGCTGTTTTTT
CASSASGRTNTGELFF
>NA|TRBJ1-4|NA|TRBV5-1
TGCGCCAGCAGCCAAAGCAGCATTGGAGAAAAACTGTTTTTT
CASSQSSIGEKLFF
>TRBD2|TRBJ2-1|NA|TRBV2
TGTGCCAGCAGTGAGGGACTAGCGGTTGGTGAGCAGTTCTTC
CASSEGLAVGEQFF
>NA|TRBJ2-1|NA|TRBV6-5
TGTGCCAGCAGTTACTCCCCCATCAGCCCAGGGAGTGAGCAGTTCTTC
CASSYSPISPGSEQFF
>TRBD2|TRBJ2-2|NA|TRBV2
TGTGCCAGCCGGGAGGGGGATACCGGGGAGCTGTTTTTT
CASREGDTGELFF
>NA|TRBJ2-3|NA|TRBV21-1
TGTGCCAGCAGCAAATCTAGCGGGAGGACGAAAAGTGCTAGCACAGATACGCAGTATTTT
CASSKSSGRTKSASTDTQYF
>NA|TRBJ2-3|NA|TRBV11-2
TGTGCCAGCAGCTTAGCTGTCACAGATACGCAGTATTTT
CASSLAVTDTQYF
>NA|TRBJ2-5|few|TRBV5-1
TGCGCCAGCAGCTTAAGCGTCTCGCGGGAGACCCAGTACTTC
CASSLSVSRETQYF
>NA|TRBJ1-1|few|TRBV5-1
TGCGCCAGCAGCTTCGGGAACACTGAAGCTTTCTTT
CASSFGNTEAFF
>NA|TRBJ2-2|NA|TRBV2
TGTGCCAGCAGAGTCCCTTATGGGGAGCTGTTTTTT
CASRVPYGELFF
>NA|TRBJ2-7|NA|TRBV10-3
TGTGCCATCAGCCTAGATGGGTCCTACGAGCAGTACTTC
CAISLDGSYEQYF
>NA|TRBJ2-7|once|TRBV5-5
TGTGCCAGCAGTCTGGACCTACAGGTCTCCTACGAGCAGTACTTC
CASSLDLQVSYEQYF
>TRBD2|TRBJ2-5|NA|TRBV7-6
TGTGCCAGCAGCTCTAGATTGCTCACCAGCGGGAGGGCAGAAGAGACCCAGTACTTC
CASSSRLLTSGRAEETQYF